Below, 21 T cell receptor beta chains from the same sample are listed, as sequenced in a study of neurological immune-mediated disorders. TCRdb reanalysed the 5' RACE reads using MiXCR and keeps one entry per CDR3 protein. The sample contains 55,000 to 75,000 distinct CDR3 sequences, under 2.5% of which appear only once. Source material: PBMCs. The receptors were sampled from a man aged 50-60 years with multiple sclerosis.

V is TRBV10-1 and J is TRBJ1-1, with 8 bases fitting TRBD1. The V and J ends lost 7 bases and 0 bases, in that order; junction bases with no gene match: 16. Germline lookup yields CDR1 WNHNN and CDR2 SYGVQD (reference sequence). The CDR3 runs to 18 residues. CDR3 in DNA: TGCGCCAGCAAGACAGGGGTCCCCGTAACGGTACTGAACACTGAAGCTTTCTTT. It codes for CASKTGVPVTVLNTEAFF.

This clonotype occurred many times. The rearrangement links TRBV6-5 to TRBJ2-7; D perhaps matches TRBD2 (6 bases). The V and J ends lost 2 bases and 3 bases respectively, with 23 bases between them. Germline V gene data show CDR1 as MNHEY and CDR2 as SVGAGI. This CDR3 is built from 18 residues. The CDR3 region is CASSYQPDGGGIYYEQYF. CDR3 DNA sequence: TGTGCCAGCAGTTACCAGCCGGACGGAGGAGGGATTTACTACGAGCAGTACTTC.

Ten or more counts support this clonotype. The CDR3 loop reads CASSQEFYNSPLHF. Here the CDR3 DNA reads TGTGCCAGCAGCCAAGAGTTCTATAATTCACCCCTCCACTTT. The chain uses TRBV14 and TRBJ1-6; D unclear. The germline V gene has CDR1 SGHDN and CDR2 FVKESK. This CDR3 has 14 amino acids. Trimming cost V 0 bases and J 3 bases, with 3 bases left between them. Complete variable domain (other parts from reference TRBV14 and TRBJ1-6): EAGVTQFPSHSVIEKGQTVTLRCDPISGHDNLYWYRRVMGKEIKFLLHFVKESKQDESGMPNNRFLAERTGGTYSTLKVQPAELEDSGVYFCASSQEFYNSPLHFGNGTRLTVT.

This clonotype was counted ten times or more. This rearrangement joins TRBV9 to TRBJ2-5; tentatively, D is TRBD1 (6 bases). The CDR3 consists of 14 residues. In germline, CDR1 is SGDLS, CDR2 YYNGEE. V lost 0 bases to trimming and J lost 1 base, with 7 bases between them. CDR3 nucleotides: TGTGCCAGCAGCGTAGGGACAGTCCAAGAGACCCAGTACTTC. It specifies CASSVGTVQETQYF.

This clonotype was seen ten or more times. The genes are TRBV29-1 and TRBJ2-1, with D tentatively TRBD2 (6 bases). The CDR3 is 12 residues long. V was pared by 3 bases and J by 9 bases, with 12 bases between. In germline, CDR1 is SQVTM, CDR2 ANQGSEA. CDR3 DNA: TGCAGCGTTGATGGAGGGACGGTTGAGCAGTTCTTC. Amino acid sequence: CSVDGGTVEQFF.

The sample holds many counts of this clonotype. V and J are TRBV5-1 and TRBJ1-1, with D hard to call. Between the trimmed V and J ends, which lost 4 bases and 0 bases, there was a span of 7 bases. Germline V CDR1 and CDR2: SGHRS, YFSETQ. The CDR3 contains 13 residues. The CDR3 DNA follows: TGCGCCAGCAGCCTCGACATGAACACTGAAGCTTTCTTT. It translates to CASSLDMNTEAFF.

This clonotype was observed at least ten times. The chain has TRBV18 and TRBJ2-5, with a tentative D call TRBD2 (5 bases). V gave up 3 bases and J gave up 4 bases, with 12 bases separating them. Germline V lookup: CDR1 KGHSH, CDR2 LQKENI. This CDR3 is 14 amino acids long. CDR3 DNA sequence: TGTGCCAGCTCACCGAGGACTTCGGGAGAGACCCAGTACTTC. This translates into CASSPRTSGETQYF.

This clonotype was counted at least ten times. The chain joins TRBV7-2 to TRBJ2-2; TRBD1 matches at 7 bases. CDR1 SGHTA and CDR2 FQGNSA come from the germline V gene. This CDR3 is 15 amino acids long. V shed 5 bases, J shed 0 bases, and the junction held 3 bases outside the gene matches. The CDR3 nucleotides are TGTGCCAGCAGCCAGGGACAGACGAACACCGGGGAGCTGTTTTTT. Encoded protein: CASSQGQTNTGELFF.

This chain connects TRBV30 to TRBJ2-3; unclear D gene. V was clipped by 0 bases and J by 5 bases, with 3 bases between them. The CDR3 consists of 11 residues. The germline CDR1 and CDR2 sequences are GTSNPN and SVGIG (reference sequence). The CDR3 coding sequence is TGTGCCTGGAGTGTTGGAGATACGCAGTATTTT. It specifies CAWSVGDTQYF.

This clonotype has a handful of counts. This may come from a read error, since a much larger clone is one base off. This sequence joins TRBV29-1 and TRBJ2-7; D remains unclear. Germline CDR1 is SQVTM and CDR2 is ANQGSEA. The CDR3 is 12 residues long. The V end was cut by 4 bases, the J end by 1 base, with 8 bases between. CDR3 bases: TGCAGCGTTGGAAAGGGATCCTACGAGCAGTACTTC. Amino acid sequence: CSVGKGSYEQYF.

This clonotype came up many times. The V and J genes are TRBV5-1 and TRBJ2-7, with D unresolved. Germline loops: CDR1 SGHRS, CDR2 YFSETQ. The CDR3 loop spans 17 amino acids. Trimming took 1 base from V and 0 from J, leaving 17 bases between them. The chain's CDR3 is CASSLRLDPEFSYEQYF. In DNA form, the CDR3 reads TGCGCCAGCAGCTTGCGGCTAGATCCGGAATTCTCCTACGAGCAGTACTTC.

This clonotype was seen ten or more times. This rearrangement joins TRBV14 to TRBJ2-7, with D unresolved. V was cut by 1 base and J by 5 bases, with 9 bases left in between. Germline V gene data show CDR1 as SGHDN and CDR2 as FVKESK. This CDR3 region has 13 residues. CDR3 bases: TGTGCCAGCAGCCAAGTTCCAGGCCACGAGCAGTACTTC. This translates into CASSQVPGHEQYF. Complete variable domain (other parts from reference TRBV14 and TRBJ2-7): EAGVTQFPSHSVIEKGQTVTLRCDPISGHDNLYWYRRVMGKEIKFLLHFVKESKQDESGMPNNRFLAERTGGTYSTLKVQPAELEDSGVYFCASSQVPGHEQYFGPGTRLTVT.

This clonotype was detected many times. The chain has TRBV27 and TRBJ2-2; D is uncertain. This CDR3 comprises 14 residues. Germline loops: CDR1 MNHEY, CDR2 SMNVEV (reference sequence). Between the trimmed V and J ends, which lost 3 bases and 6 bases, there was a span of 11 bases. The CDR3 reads CASSFKSRPGELFF. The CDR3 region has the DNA TGTGCCAGCAGTTTTAAGTCGCGGCCCGGGGAGCTGTTTTTT.

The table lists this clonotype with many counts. CDR3 nucleotide sequence: TGTGCCAGCAGCTTAGAGACAGGGGCCTCACCCCTCCACTTT. It is translated as CASSLETGASPLHF. The V call is TRBV7-2, the J call TRBJ1-6; TRBD1 matches 8 bases. The J segment lost 10 bases and the V segment lost 1 base, leaving 3 bases of the junction unmatched. Germline values: CDR1 SGHTA, CDR2 FQGNSA. The CDR3 is 14 residues long.

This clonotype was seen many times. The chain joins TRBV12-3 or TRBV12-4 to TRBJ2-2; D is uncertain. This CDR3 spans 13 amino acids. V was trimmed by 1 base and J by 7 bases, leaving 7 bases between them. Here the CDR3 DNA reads TGTGCCAGCAGTTTAGGGACGGGCGGGGAGCTGTTTTTT. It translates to CASSLGTGGELFF.

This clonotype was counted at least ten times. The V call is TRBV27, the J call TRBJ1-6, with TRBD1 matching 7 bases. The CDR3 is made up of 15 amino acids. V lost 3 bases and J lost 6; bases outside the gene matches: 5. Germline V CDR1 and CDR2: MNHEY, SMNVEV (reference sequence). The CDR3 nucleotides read TGTGCCAGCAGTTTGGGGACAGTTCTTAATTCACCCCTCCACTTT. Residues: CASSLGTVLNSPLHF.

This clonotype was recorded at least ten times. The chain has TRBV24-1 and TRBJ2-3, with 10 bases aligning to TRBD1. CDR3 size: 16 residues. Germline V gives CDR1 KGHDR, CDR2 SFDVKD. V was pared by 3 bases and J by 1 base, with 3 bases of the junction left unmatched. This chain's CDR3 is CATSDPGTGGTDTQYF. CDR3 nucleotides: TGTGCCACCAGTGATCCCGGGACAGGGGGCACAGATACGCAGTATTTT.

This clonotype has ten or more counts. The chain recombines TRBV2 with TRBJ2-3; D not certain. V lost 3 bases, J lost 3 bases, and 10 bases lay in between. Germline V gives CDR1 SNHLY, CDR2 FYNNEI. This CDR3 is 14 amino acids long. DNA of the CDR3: TGTGCCAGCAGTGACGGCAGATTAACAGATACGCAGTATTTT. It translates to CASSDGRLTDTQYF.

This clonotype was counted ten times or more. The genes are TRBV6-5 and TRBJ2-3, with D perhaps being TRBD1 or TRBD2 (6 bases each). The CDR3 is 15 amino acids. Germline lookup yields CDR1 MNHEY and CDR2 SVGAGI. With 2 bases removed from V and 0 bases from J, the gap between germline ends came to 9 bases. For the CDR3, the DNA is TGTGCCAGCAGTTACACGGGGGCTAGCACAGATACGCAGTATTTT. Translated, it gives CASSYTGASTDTQYF.

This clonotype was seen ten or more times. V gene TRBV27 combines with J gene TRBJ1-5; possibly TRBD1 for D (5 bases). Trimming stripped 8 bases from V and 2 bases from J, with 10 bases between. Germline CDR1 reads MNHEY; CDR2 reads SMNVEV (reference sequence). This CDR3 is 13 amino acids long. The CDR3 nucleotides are TGTGCCAGCCGGGGCAGGGGCAATCAGCCCCAGCATTTT. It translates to CASRGRGNQPQHF.

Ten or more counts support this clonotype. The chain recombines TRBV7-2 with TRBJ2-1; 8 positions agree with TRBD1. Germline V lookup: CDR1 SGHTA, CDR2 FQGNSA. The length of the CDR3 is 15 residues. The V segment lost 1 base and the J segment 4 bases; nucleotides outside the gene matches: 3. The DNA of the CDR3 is TGTGCCAGCAGCTTAGAGGGACAGGTATACAATGAGCAGTTCTTC. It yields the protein CASSLEGQVYNEQFF.